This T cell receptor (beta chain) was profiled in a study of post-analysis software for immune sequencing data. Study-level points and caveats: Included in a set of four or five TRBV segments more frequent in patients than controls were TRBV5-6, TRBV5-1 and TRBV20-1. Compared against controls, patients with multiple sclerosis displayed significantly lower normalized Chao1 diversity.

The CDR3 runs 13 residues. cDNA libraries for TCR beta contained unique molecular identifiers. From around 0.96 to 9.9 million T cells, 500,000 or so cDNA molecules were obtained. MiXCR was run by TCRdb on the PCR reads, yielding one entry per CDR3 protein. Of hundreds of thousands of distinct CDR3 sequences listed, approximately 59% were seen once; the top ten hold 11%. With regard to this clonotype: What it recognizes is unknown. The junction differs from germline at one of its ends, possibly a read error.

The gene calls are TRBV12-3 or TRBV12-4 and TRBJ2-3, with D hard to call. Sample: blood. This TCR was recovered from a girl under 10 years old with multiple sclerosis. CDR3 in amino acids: CVSSLAHEDTQYF. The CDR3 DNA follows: TGTGTCAGCAGTTTAGCCCACGAGGATACGCAGTATTTT.